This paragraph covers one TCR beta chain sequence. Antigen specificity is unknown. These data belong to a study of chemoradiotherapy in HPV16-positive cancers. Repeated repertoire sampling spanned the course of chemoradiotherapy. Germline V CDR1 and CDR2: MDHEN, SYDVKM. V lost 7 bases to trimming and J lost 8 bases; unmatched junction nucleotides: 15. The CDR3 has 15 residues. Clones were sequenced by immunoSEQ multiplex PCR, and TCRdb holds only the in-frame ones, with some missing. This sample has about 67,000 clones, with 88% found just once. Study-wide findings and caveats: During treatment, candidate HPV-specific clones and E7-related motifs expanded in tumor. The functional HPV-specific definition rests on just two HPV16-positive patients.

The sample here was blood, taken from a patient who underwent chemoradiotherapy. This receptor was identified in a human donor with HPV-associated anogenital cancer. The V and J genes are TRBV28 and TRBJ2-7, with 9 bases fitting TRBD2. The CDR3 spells CASTPGGLAPDKQYF. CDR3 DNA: TGTGCCAGCACCCCGGGGGGACTAGCCCCAGACAAGCAGTACTTC.